The 31 T cell receptor beta chains listed next were all sequenced from one sample in a study of blood T cell repertoires in COVID-19. Sequenced by immunoSEQ multiplex PCR; TCRdb stores in-frame clones only, minus some. The top ten clones hold over 45% of a sample with 70,000 or so clones, 75% to 85% of them seen once. The specimen was peripheral blood. These receptors were taken from a human donor in a cohort sampled during active COVID-19.

This clone turned up a few times. J is TRBJ2-7 and V is TRBV12-3 or TRBV12-4; D is uncertain. V shed 6 bases and J shed 6 bases, with 15 bases lying between them. The CDR3 runs 13 residues. CDR3 in DNA: TGTGCCAGCAGCCAAGCGAGATGGTTCGAGCAGTACTTC. This gives the protein CASSQARWFEQYF.

This chain joins TRBV11-3 and TRBJ2-2, with D perhaps matching TRBD2 (5 bases). This CDR3 region has 13 residues. Looked up from germline, CDR1 is SGHNT and CDR2 is YENEEA. Trimming took off 3 bases at V and 9 bases at J, with 11 bases between the two ends. CDR3 coding DNA: TGTGCCAGCAGCTTGGGAGCGGCCAGGGAGCTGTTTTTT. Amino acids: CASSLGAARELFF.

V usage is TRBV6-2 or TRBV6-3 and J usage is TRBJ2-7; perhaps TRBD1 as D (5 bases). This CDR3 has 14 amino acids. V shed 1 base and J shed 2 bases, with 9 bases lying between them. Per germline, CDR1 MNHEY and CDR2 SVGEGT. CDR3 protein: CASSYFDRPYEQYF. CDR3 in DNA: TGTGCCAGCAGTTACTTTGACAGACCCTACGAGCAGTACTTC.

The chain is built from TRBV5-1 and TRBJ1-1; 9 bases line up with TRBD1. The CDR3 is made up of 14 amino acids. The V and J ends lost 4 bases and 5 bases, in that order; junction bases with no gene match: 6. CDR1 is SGHRS, CDR2 YFSETQ, per germline. The CDR3 loop reads CASSQGTGRTEAFF. The CDR3 DNA reads as TGCGCCAGCAGCCAAGGGACAGGGCGAACTGAAGCTTTCTTT.

V and J are TRBV11-3 and TRBJ2-5; TRBD2 agrees at 9 bases. CDR3 length: 14 amino acids. Germline CDR1 reads SGHNT; CDR2 reads YENEEA. CDR3 protein: CAFSYSGGGETQYF. In nucleotides, the CDR3 is TGTGCTTTCTCCTATAGCGGGGGCGGGGAGACCCAGTACTTC.

This clone was detected many times. The CDR3 here is CASSLEGGRADREQYF. CDR3 DNA: TGTGCCAGCAGCCTCGAGGGGGGGAGGGCCGATCGAGAGCAGTACTTC. The genes are TRBV3-1 (or the pseudogene TRBV3-2) and TRBJ2-7, with D possibly TRBD2 on 7 matching bases. The length of the CDR3 is 16 residues. V dropped 4 bases and J dropped 7 bases, with 23 bases sitting between them. CDR1 and CDR2 from the germline V gene are LGHDT and YNNKEL (reference sequence).

The chain joins TRBV19 to TRBJ2-5, with TRBD1 matching over 7 bases. The CDR3 runs 15 residues. V shed 5 bases, J shed 4 bases, and the junction held 10 bases outside the gene matches. The V gene's germline CDR1 is LNHDA and CDR2 SQIVND (reference sequence). The CDR3 nucleotides are TGTGCCAGTAGTTCCACCGGAGACAGGGCAGAGACCCAGTACTTC. It specifies CASSSTGDRAETQYF.

The rearrangement joins TRBV10-2 to TRBJ1-5; D possibly corresponds to TRBD1 (6 bases). CDR1 is WSHSY, CDR2 SAAADI, per germline. The CDR3 runs 16 residues. V shed 3 bases and J shed 5 bases, with 17 bases lying between them. CDR3 loop: CASSDPARGRYQPQHF. For the CDR3, the DNA is TGCGCCAGCAGTGACCCCGCCAGGGGCAGGTATCAGCCCCAGCATTTT.

This rearrangement joins TRBV2 to TRBJ1-2; maybe TRBD1 (6 bases). V lost 11 bases and J 2 bases, leaving 18 bases between the germline ends. Germline-derived CDR1 and CDR2 are SNHLY and FYNNEI. This CDR3 has 14 amino acids. CDR3 amino acids: CAGRQDLGNYGYTF. CDR3 in DNA: TGTGCCGGCCGACAGGACCTAGGGAACTATGGCTACACCTTC.

This clone appeared a single time. V and J are TRBV2 and TRBJ2-3; D not certain. V was clipped by 5 bases and J by 6 bases, with 6 bases between them. Germline V gene sequence: CDR1 SNHLY, CDR2 FYNNEI. The CDR3 totals 11 residues. The CDR3 bases are TGTGCCAGCAGTTATCGTGATACGCAGTATTTT. Protein sequence: CASSYRDTQYF.

The rearrangement uses TRBV24-1 and TRBJ2-5; 7 bases fit TRBD2. V lost 1 base, J lost 2 bases, and 0 bases stayed unmatched. The length of the CDR3 is 14 residues. CDR1 and CDR2 from the germline V gene are KGHDR and SFDVKD. In nucleotides, the CDR3 is TGTGCCACCAGTGATTTTAGCGGGCAAGAGACCCAGTACTTC. This encodes CATSDFSGQETQYF.

Details on this clone: The conserved closing phenylalanine or tryptophan is absent in this CDR3, likely reflecting a read error. No DNA is shown, since the ends of the CDR3 on it are uncertain; the CDR3 is the one TCRdb lists. The rearrangement uses TRBV19 and TRBJ2-7; TRBD1, as called in the table, went unchecked against the DNA. The germline CDR1 and CDR2 sequences are LNHDA and SQIVND (reference sequence). Inclusive of both ends, the CDR3 amounts to 12 amino acids. CDR3 sequence: CASSAPAGTGTS.

In its sample, this clone was seen a few times. This chain connects TRBV10-2 to TRBJ2-7; D is possibly TRBD2 (6 bases). The germline V gene encodes CDR1 WSHSY and CDR2 SAAADI. The V and J ends lost 7 bases and 3 bases respectively, with 16 bases between them. The CDR3 loop spans 14 amino acids. CDR3 in amino acids: CASKLAVPGYEQYF. CDR3 in DNA: TGCGCCAGCAAATTAGCGGTACCCGGCTACGAGCAGTACTTC.

This sequence joins TRBV6-6 and TRBJ1-1; TRBD1 matches at 8 bases. The trim removed 5 bases at V and 1 base at J, leaving 0 bases unmatched. The CDR3 spans 13 residues. Germline-derived CDR1 and CDR2 are MNHNY and SVGAGI (reference sequence). CDR3 loop: CASSDRGNTEAFF. CDR3 DNA: TGTGCCAGCAGTGACAGGGGGAACACTGAAGCTTTCTTT.

This chain connects TRBV7-9 to TRBJ2-5; TRBD2 matches 11 bases. Germline CDR1 reads SEHNR; CDR2 reads FQNEAQ (reference sequence). This CDR3 has 16 residues. V shed 5 bases, J shed 1 base, and the junction held 6 bases outside the gene matches. The CDR3 here is CASSLGTSGIQETQYF. DNA for the CDR3: TGTGCCAGCAGCCTCGGGACTAGCGGCATCCAAGAGACCCAGTACTTC. Supplemented by reference TRBV7-9 and TRBJ2-5, the full variable domain reads DTGVSQNPRHKITKRGQNVTFRCDPISEHNRLYWYRQTLGQGPEFLTYFQNEAQLEKSRLLSDRFSAERPKGSFSTLEIQRTEQGDSAMYLCASSLGTSGIQETQYFGPGTRLLVL.

In this sample, this clone turned up a few times. The chain recombines TRBV5-6 with TRBJ1-6, with D possibly TRBD1 on 6 matching bases. This CDR3 spans 14 amino acids. The V end lost 3 bases, the J end lost 6 bases, and 10 bases lay between the germline ends. Looked up from germline, CDR1 is SGHDT and CDR2 is YYEEEE. CDR3 in DNA: TGTGCCAGCAGCTACCTCAGGGGTAATTCACCCCTCCACTTT. This encodes CASSYLRGNSPLHF.

The rearrangement joins TRBV23-1 to TRBJ2-5; TRBD1 matches at 10 bases. TRBV23-1 is an ORF, and what it does is uncertain. The V gene end was trimmed by 0 bases and the J gene end by 4 bases; junction bases not matched to a gene: 11. The CDR3 totals 18 residues. This CDR3 reads CASSQSDRGFLVGETQYF. Here the CDR3 DNA reads TGCGCCAGCAGTCAATCGGACAGGGGGTTCCTGGTCGGAGAGACCCAGTACTTC.

The V gene is TRBV5-8, the J gene TRBJ1-2; 10 nucleotides line up with TRBD1. CDR3 length equals 15 residues. CDR1 SGHTS and CDR2 YDEGEE come from the germline V gene. The junction had 10 bases not matched to a gene; V was cut back by 4 bases and J by 7 bases. CDR3 loop: CASSVTGTGAGGYTF. In DNA, the CDR3 is TGTGCCAGCAGCGTTACCGGGACAGGGGCGGGTGGCTACACCTTC.

J is TRBJ2-5 and V is TRBV24-1, with a possible D match to TRBD1 (6 bases). The V and J ends lost 9 bases and 2 bases respectively, with 18 bases between them. CDR3 length: 15 residues. The germline gives CDR1 KGHDR, CDR2 SFDVKD. The CDR3 DNA reads TGTGCCACCGCGTCTGCCACAGGGTCGCAAGAGACCCAGTACTTC. Protein: CATASATGSQETQYF.

This chain uses TRBV6-5 with TRBJ1-5; tentatively, D is TRBD1 (6 bases). CDR3 length: 13 residues. CDR1 and CDR2 from the germline V gene are MNHEY and SVGAGI. V lost 6 bases and J 6 bases, leaving 12 bases between the germline ends. This CDR3 is CASRIGGGQPQHF. The CDR3 DNA sequence: TGTGCCAGCAGAATAGGGGGGGGTCAGCCCCAGCATTTT.

This clone was found a few times. The rearrangement links TRBV6-5 to TRBJ1-4, with a possible D match to TRBD1 (6 bases). The V and J ends lost 6 bases and 8 bases respectively, with 16 bases between them. CDR3 size: 14 residues. CDR1 and CDR2 from the germline V gene are MNHEY and SVGAGI. As DNA, the CDR3 is TGTGCCAGCAGAGATGGGGTCAGGGGAGAAAAACTGTTTTTT. It specifies CASRDGVRGEKLFF.

The V and J genes are TRBV18 and TRBJ1-2, with D maybe TRBD1 (5 bases). This CDR3 is built from 14 residues. From germline, CDR1 is KGHSH and CDR2 LQKENI. Between the trimmed V and J ends, which lost 3 bases and 4 bases, there was a span of 12 bases. The CDR3 coding sequence is TGTGCCAGCTCACCGGAAAGGGGTGGCTATGGCTACACCTTC. Amino acid sequence: CASSPERGGYGYTF.

This clone turned up a few times. The V gene is TRBV6-6, the J gene TRBJ2-2; D remains ambiguous. V was clipped by 7 bases and J by 5 bases, with 5 bases between them. CDR3 length: 11 residues. The V gene's germline CDR1 is MNHNY and CDR2 SVGAGI (reference sequence). CDR3 region: CASTRTGELFF. The CDR3 DNA follows: TGTGCCAGCACCCGGACCGGGGAGCTGTTTTTT.

The rearrangement links TRBV5-1 to TRBJ1-1; D uncertain. CDR1 is SGHRS, CDR2 YFSETQ, per germline. V was trimmed by 1 base and J by 1 base, leaving 11 bases between them. The CDR3 contains 15 residues. In DNA, the CDR3 is TGCGCCAGCAGCTTGACGGGGAGTGAGAACACTGAAGCTTTCTTT. Translated: CASSLTGSENTEAFF.

The genes are TRBV15 and TRBJ2-2; tentatively, D is TRBD2 (5 bases). V was pared by 3 bases and J by 1 base, with 12 bases between. The germline CDR1 and CDR2 sequences are LNHNV and YYDKDF (reference sequence). This CDR3 has 16 residues. CDR3: CATSRGIGGNTGELFF. In DNA form, the CDR3 reads TGTGCCACCAGCAGGGGGATCGGAGGGAACACCGGGGAGCTGTTTTTT.

The chain recombines TRBV15 with TRBJ1-3; D gene uncertain. CDR1 and CDR2 (germline): LNHNV, YYDKDF (reference sequence). This CDR3 has 17 amino acids. V was trimmed by 1 base and J by 0 bases, leaving 13 bases between them. CDR3 in amino acids: CATSRARGQLSGNTIYF. In DNA, the CDR3 is TGTGCCACCAGCAGAGCCCGAGGGCAGCTCTCTGGAAACACCATATATTTT.

The J gene is TRBJ2-2, the V gene TRBV28; perhaps TRBD2 as D (6 bases). V was cut by 2 bases and J by 2 bases, with 9 bases left in between. The CDR3 has 15 residues. The germline gives CDR1 MDHEN, CDR2 SYDVKM. CDR3 sequence (DNA): TGTGCCAGCAGTTTAGGACTATTTAACACCGGGGAGCTGTTTTTT. The encoded protein is CASSLGLFNTGELFF.

The sample holds a few counts of this clone. The chain recombines TRBV28 with TRBJ1-5; 10 bases are shared with TRBD1. The CDR3 spans 15 residues. Trimming took 6 bases from V and 9 from J; bases not matched to a gene: 11. Germline V CDR1 and CDR2: MDHEN, SYDVKM. This CDR3 reads CASRGADGTGAPQHF. The CDR3 DNA reads TGTGCCAGCAGAGGGGCGGACGGGACAGGGGCGCCCCAGCATTTT.

The chain is built from TRBV21-1 and TRBJ2-1; TRBD2 is taken as the D call from the table, unchecked against the DNA. TRBV21-1 has pseudogene status. The CDR3 has 16 residues. Here the CDR3 reads CASLTKGTSGRPEQFF. CDR3 nucleotide sequence: TGTGCCAGCCTCACCAAGGGGACTAGCGGGAGGCCGGAGCAGTTCTTC.

This clone has more than one count but fewer than ten. V and J are TRBV11-1 and TRBJ2-5; TRBD2 matches at 9 bases. After removal of 6 bases from V and 4 bases from J, the junction contained 6 bases not matched to a gene. The CDR3 length is 14 residues. Germline CDR1 SGHAT, CDR2 FQDESV (reference sequence). As DNA, the CDR3 is TGTGCCAGCAGTCCTAGACTAGCGGTAGAGACCCAGTACTTC. Translated: CASSPRLAVETQYF.

The genes are TRBV18 and TRBJ1-5, with 9 bases identical to TRBD1. This CDR3 comprises 15 residues. CDR1 is KGHSH and CDR2 is LQKENI in the germline V gene. After removal of 5 bases from V and 4 bases from J, the junction contained 6 bases not matched to a gene. The CDR3 protein is CASSIGQGTNQPQHF. As DNA, the CDR3 is TGTGCCAGCTCAATTGGACAGGGGACAAATCAGCCCCAGCATTTT. The variable domain in full, completed from reference TRBV18 and TRBJ1-5, reads NAGVMQNPRHLVRRRGQEARLRCSPMKGHSHVYWYRQLPEEGLKFMVYLQKENIIDESGMPKERFSAEFPKEGPSILRIQQVVRGDSAAYFCASSIGQGTNQPQHFGDGTRLSIL.